One sample yielded the 14 T cell receptor beta chains listed below, sequenced in a study of blood T cell repertoires in COVID-19. Clones were read by immunoSEQ multiplex PCR, and TCRdb kept only the in-frame ones, dropping some. The table records approximately 260,000 clones, 75% to 90% of them present only once. What was sequenced was PBMCs or T cells enriched from blood (not recorded which). The receptors were sampled from a woman younger than 45 with acute COVID-19.

The rearrangement links TRBV4-3 to TRBJ1-1; 7 positions agree with TRBD1. Unmatched junction bases numbered 5, after V lost 0 bases and J lost 4 bases. Germline-derived CDR1 and CDR2 are LGHNA and YSLEER. The CDR3 is 15 residues long. Here the CDR3 DNA reads TGCGCCAGCAGCCAAGAAGCCAGGGGGATCACTGAAGCTTTCTTT. Residues: CASSQEARGITEAFF.

The CDR3 sequence: CASSGGQVSNNSPLHF. DNA for the CDR3: TGCGCCAGCAGCGGGGGACAGGTTTCGAATAATTCACCCCTCCACTTT. The chain combines TRBV5-1 with TRBJ1-6; TRBD1 matches at 8 bases. J lost 5 bases, V lost 4 bases, and 8 bases had no gene match. CDR1 and CDR2 from the germline V gene are SGHRS and YFSETQ. The CDR3 is 16 residues long. Together with reference TRBV5-1 and TRBJ1-6, the CDR3 gives the full variable domain: KAGVTQTPRYLIKTRGQQVTLSCSPISGHRSVSWYQQTPGQGLQFLFEYFSETQRNKGNFPGRFSGRQFSNSRSEMNVSTLELGDSALYLCASSGGQVSNNSPLHFGNGTRLTVT.

The chain recombines TRBV2 with TRBJ1-1; 10 bases are shared with TRBD1. V dropped 6 bases and J dropped 3; count of bases not matched to a gene: 7. Germline V CDR1 and CDR2: SNHLY, FYNNEI. CDR3 length: 15 residues. The CDR3 sequence: CASRRDRGRDTEAFF. The CDR3 DNA reads TGTGCCAGCAGGCGAGACAGGGGGCGGGACACTGAAGCTTTCTTT. The variable domain in full, with the rest retrieved from reference TRBV2 and TRBJ1-1, is EPEVTQTPSHQVTQMGQEVILRCVPISNHLYFYWYRQILGQKVEFLVSFYNNEISEKSEIFDDQFSVERPDGSNFTLKIRSTKLEDSAMYFCASRRDRGRDTEAFFGQGTRLTVV.

The chain is built from TRBV2 and TRBJ1-2; 7 bases are a match to TRBD1. The germline V gene encodes CDR1 SNHLY and CDR2 FYNNEI. The CDR3 extends over 14 amino acids. J lost 6 bases, V lost 1 base, and 5 bases had no gene match. CDR3 in DNA: TGTGCCAGCAGTGAAGTGGGGACAGCGAATGGCTACACCTTC. This encodes CASSEVGTANGYTF.

The chain employs TRBV11-2 and TRBJ1-1; D remains unclear. This CDR3 is 14 amino acids long. Between the trimmed V and J ends, which lost 5 bases and 5 bases, there was a span of 15 bases. Germline CDR1 and CDR2: SGHAT and FQNNGV. CDR3 residues: CASSITVGGTEAFF. The CDR3 DNA follows: TGTGCCAGCAGCATCACGGTGGGAGGGACTGAAGCTTTCTTT.

The chain has TRBV5-1 and TRBJ2-1; 7 nucleotides match TRBD2. V trimming: 3 bases; J trimming: 4 bases; junction bases outside the gene matches: 7. This CDR3 has 15 amino acids. In germline, CDR1 is SGHRS, CDR2 YFSETQ. CDR3 protein: CASSSSGTTYNEQFF. CDR3 nucleotide sequence: TGCGCCAGCAGCTCCTCCGGGACTACTTACAATGAGCAGTTCTTC.

This clone occurred once. The CDR3 protein is CASSSRTGGTDTQYF. CDR3 DNA: TGTGCCAGCAGCTCCAGGACAGGGGGGACAGATACGCAGTATTTT. The rearrangement joins TRBV13 to TRBJ2-3, with TRBD1 identical over 10 bases. Germline values: CDR1 PRHDT, CDR2 FYEKMQ (reference sequence). This CDR3 has 15 residues. With 4 bases clipped from V and 3 bases from J, the junction kept 4 bases outside the gene matches.

In this sample, this clone turned up a few times. The V and J genes are TRBV5-4 and TRBJ2-7; 8 bases fit TRBD1. The CDR3 sequence is 15 residues long. Trimming removed 3 bases from V and 2 bases from J; junction bases left unmatched: 7. The germline V gene encodes CDR1 SGHNT and CDR2 YYREEE (reference sequence). CDR3 protein: CASSSVGQGTYEQYF. The CDR3 bases are TGTGCCAGCAGCTCGGTAGGACAGGGAACCTACGAGCAGTACTTC.

This CDR3 is CSAKVAGGFSNEQFF. The CDR3 coding sequence is TGCAGCGCCAAAGTAGCGGGAGGATTTTCCAATGAGCAGTTCTTC. The J gene is TRBJ2-1, the V gene TRBV29-1; the match to TRBD2 covers 10 bases. Germline V gene sequence: CDR1 SQVTM, CDR2 ANQGSEA. V shed 7 bases, J shed 6 bases, and the junction held 12 bases outside the gene matches. This CDR3 is 15 amino acids long.

This chain joins TRBV3-1 (or the pseudogene TRBV3-2) and TRBJ2-2; D might be TRBD2 (6 bases). Germline CDR1 reads LGHDT; CDR2 reads YNNKEL (reference sequence). The CDR3 sequence is 16 residues long. V lost 4 bases and J 1 base, leaving 13 bases between the germline ends. This CDR3 is CASSLLSGLNTGELFF. DNA for the CDR3: TGTGCCAGCAGCCTGCTTAGCGGACTGAACACCGGGGAGCTGTTTTTT.

The rearrangement uses TRBV28 and TRBJ2-2, with a tentative D call TRBD1 (6 bases). The CDR3 runs 15 residues. CDR1 and CDR2 from the germline V gene are MDHEN and SYDVKM. Trimming shortened V by 3 bases and J by 4 bases, and 12 bases separated the two germline ends. The CDR3 is CASSFGWTVTGELFF. The CDR3 coding sequence is TGTGCCAGCAGTTTCGGATGGACAGTCACCGGGGAGCTGTTTTTT.

The V and J genes are TRBV3-1 (or the pseudogene TRBV3-2) and TRBJ1-6, with a possible D match to TRBD1 (5 bases). Looked up from germline, CDR1 is LGHDT and CDR2 is YNNKEL (reference sequence). The length of the CDR3 is 16 residues. V gave up 2 bases and J gave up 7 bases, with 15 bases separating them. CDR3 sequence: CASSQWARGVNSPLHF. CDR3 coding DNA: TGTGCCAGCAGCCAATGGGCGCGGGGGGTGAATTCACCCCTCCACTTT.

The V call is TRBV4-1, the J call TRBJ2-7; 10 bases are a match to TRBD1. The CDR3 has 16 residues. Germline V lookup: CDR1 MGHRA, CDR2 YSYEKL. V lost 4 bases, J lost 3 bases, and 9 bases stayed unmatched. CDR3 amino acids: CASSRDRDRGFYEQYF. The CDR3 DNA is TGCGCCAGCAGCCGAGACCGGGACAGGGGATTCTACGAGCAGTACTTC.

This rearrangement joins TRBV27 to TRBJ1-2, with D maybe TRBD1 (6 bases). Germline V gene lookup returns CDR1 MNHEY and CDR2 SMNVEV (reference sequence). The CDR3 covers 13 residues. The V end was cut by 3 bases, the J end by 8 bases, with 13 bases between. The CDR3 reads CASSFRGAEGYTF. CDR3 DNA sequence: TGTGCCAGCAGTTTCCGGGGGGCGGAAGGCTACACCTTC.